This T cell receptor beta chain was profiled in a study of Ad26.COV2.S vaccination and SARS-CoV-2 variants. Study-wide context: The vaccine Ad26.COV2.S was put into the muscle once, or twice with 56 days between.

The sample's treatment: some 20 received Ad26.COV2.S at low or high dose, single or two shots; about five received placebo; per-sample allocation not given. Following the first vaccine or placebo injection, samples were taken on day 63. Boston supplied an adult donor aged 18-55 years. Trimming took 3 bases from V and 6 from J, leaving 15 bases between them. CDR1 is SGHVS and CDR2 is FQNEAQ in the germline V gene. The CDR3 runs 15 residues. Concerning this clone itself: The antigen is undetermined.

Study outcomes and limitations: Participants given vaccine showed non-spike TCR breadth similar to that of placebo recipients. In vaccinated individuals, spike-specific CD8+ and CD4+ T cell responses reportedly displayed substantial breadth.

TCRdb's copy holds only in-frame clones and misses some; the assay was immunoSEQ multiplex PCR. Of about 350,000 clones in the sample, 75% to 90% were seen once. This TCR came from a person aged 18-60 years who received the Ad26.COV2.S COVID-19 vaccine or a placebo. The chain uses TRBV7-8 and TRBJ1-5; D is undetermined. Sequenced here: peripheral blood, sampled in a trial of Ad26.COV2.S vaccine versus placebo. CDR3 DNA: TGTGCCAGCAGCTTGCAACTAATGGGCGGTCAGCCCCAGCATTTT. It specifies CASSLQLMGGQPQHF. The entire variable domain, with the rest obtained from reference TRBV7-8 and TRBJ1-5, is as follows: GAGVSQSPRYKVAKRGQDVALRCDPISGHVSLFWYQQALGQGPEFLTYFQNEAQLDKSGLPSDRFFAERPEGSVSTLKIQRTQQEDSAVYLCASSLQLMGGQPQHFGDGTRLSIL.